This TCR beta chain was retrieved from a study of beta chain features in type 1 diabetes. Concerning this clone: The antigen remains undetermined.

V gave up 1 base and J gave up 2 bases, with 9 bases separating them. This CDR3 has 14 residues. Germline loops: CDR1 MGHRA, CDR2 YSYEKL. Expressed TCRB transcripts were sequenced because the isolated RNA had all been reverse transcribed beforehand. Mean read depth for naive, central memory and regulatory T cell samples was around 3.5 million reads. TCRdb's copy holds only in-frame clones and misses some; the assay was immunoSEQ multiplex PCR. The table shows 330,000 or so clones, with around a fifth occurring only once. Points from the study as a whole: It was not settled here whether HLA type affects TCRB rearrangement. Any PCR bias toward short templates would affect both groups alike. Reads derived from cDNA could over-represent cells showing high TCR expression.

The sequenced sample consisted of naive CD4+ T cells from blood. The sequence was obtained from a woman in her late teens or twenties in good health. V and J are TRBV4-1 and TRBJ2-7; D is ambiguous. The CDR3 nucleotides read TGCGCCAGCAGCCAAGTACAACAGACCTACGAGCAGTACTTC. Protein sequence: CASSQVQQTYEQYF.